Listed below are T cell receptor beta chains from one sample, sequenced in a study of blood T cell repertoires in COVID-19. Some clones are missing from TCRdb's copy, which holds only in-frame ones; the method was immunoSEQ multiplex PCR. Of approximately 54,000 clones in the sample, 86% were seen once. Material: peripheral blood. Every receptor here comes from a human donor in a cohort sampled during active COVID-19. Both conserved end residues are part of each CDR3. A D gene is named only where the DNA matches it firmly. Not all rows give a size; the values are once, few, many and, for expanded clones, a class.

v_gene: TRBV6-6
len: 16
j_gene: TRBJ1-4
abundance: -
d_gene: TRBD1
CDR3nt: TGTGCCAGCAACAAGGACAGGGGTGGAACTAATGAAAAACTGTTTTTT
CDR3aa: CASNKDRGGTNEKLFF

v_gene: TRBV7-2
len: 16
j_gene: TRBJ2-1
abundance: -
d_gene: TRBD2
CDR3nt: TGTGCCAGCAGCTTAGGTGGGGGGGGCTCCTACAATGAGCAGTTCTTC
CDR3aa: CASSLGGGGSYNEQFF

v_gene: TRBV12-3/TRBV12-4
len: 13
j_gene: TRBJ2-2
abundance: once
d_gene: -
CDR3nt: TGTGCCAGCAGTTCGGCTAGGGGCGGGGAGCTGTTTTTT
CDR3aa: CASSSARGGELFF

v_gene: TRBV5-6
len: 13
j_gene: TRBJ1-2
abundance: -
d_gene: -
CDR3nt: TGTGCCAGCAGACAGGAGAAAAACTATGGCTACACCTTC
CDR3aa: CASRQEKNYGYTF

v_gene: TRBV5-8
len: 18
j_gene: TRBJ2-7
abundance: -
d_gene: TRBD2
CDR3nt: TGTGCCAGCAGCTTAGCCAGACTAGCGGGAGGGCCTTCCTACGAGCAGTACTTC
CDR3aa: CASSLARLAGGPSYEQYF

v_gene: TRBV4-2
len: 14
j_gene: TRBJ2-1
abundance: -
d_gene: TRBD1
CDR3nt: TGTGCCAGCAGCCCAGGGGACAGTACAAATGAGCAGTTCTTC
CDR3aa: CASSPGDSTNEQFF

v_gene: TRBV27
len: 14
j_gene: TRBJ1-6
abundance: -
d_gene: -
CDR3nt: TGTGCCAGCAGTATTCAGGGGCTCGGTTCACCCCTCCACTTT
CDR3aa: CASSIQGLGSPLHF

v_gene: TRBV12-3/TRBV12-4
len: 13
j_gene: TRBJ1-3
abundance: once
d_gene: -
CDR3nt: TGTGCCAGCAGCTCTCCCTCTGGAAACACCATATATTTT
CDR3aa: CASSSPSGNTIYF

v_gene: TRBV5-8
len: 13
j_gene: TRBJ2-5
abundance: medium-sized
d_gene: -
CDR3nt: TGTGCCAGCAGCTTGGGACTAGGGGTGACCCAGTACTTC
CDR3aa: CASSLGLGVTQYF

v_gene: TRBV19
len: 18
j_gene: TRBJ2-1
abundance: -
d_gene: TRBD2
CDR3nt: TGTGCCAGTAGCCGTACTAGCGGGGGAACGAAAAGGGGGAATGAGCAGTTCTTC
CDR3aa: CASSRTSGGTKRGNEQFF

v_gene: TRBV5-6
len: 15
j_gene: TRBJ2-7
abundance: -
d_gene: TRBD1
CDR3nt: TGTGCCAGCAGCTGGGCGACAGGGGGGATCTACGAGCAGTACTTC
CDR3aa: CASSWATGGIYEQYF

v_gene: TRBV2
len: 16
j_gene: TRBJ2-5
abundance: -
d_gene: TRBD2
CDR3nt: TGTGCCAGCAGTTTAGGGGGACTAGCGGTTCAAGAGACCCAGTACTTC
CDR3aa: CASSLGGLAVQETQYF

v_gene: TRBV11-3
len: 15
j_gene: TRBJ2-3
abundance: once
d_gene: TRBD1
CDR3nt: TGTGCCAGCAGCTCCCGGACAGGGGGGGCAGATACGCAGTATTTT
CDR3aa: CASSSRTGGADTQYF

v_gene: TRBV28
len: 14
j_gene: TRBJ1-1
abundance: once
d_gene: TRBD1
CDR3nt: TGTGCCAGCAGTTCTTGGACAGGGCTCGCTGAAGCTTTCTTT
CDR3aa: CASSSWTGLAEAFF

v_gene: TRBV7-2
len: 12
j_gene: TRBJ1-2
abundance: -
d_gene: -
CDR3nt: TGTGCCAGCAGCTTAGGATGGGCTGGCTACACCTTC
CDR3aa: CASSLGWAGYTF

v_gene: TRBV5-3
len: 16
j_gene: TRBJ1-2
abundance: -
d_gene: -
CDR3nt: TGTGCCAGAAGCCCTCTACTACAACGTGGGAACTATGGCTACACCTTC
CDR3aa: CARSPLLQRGNYGYTF

v_gene: TRBV9
len: 17
j_gene: TRBJ2-2
abundance: -
d_gene: TRBD1
CDR3nt: TGTGCCAGCAGCGTTAACAGGGGAGAGCGGTGGACCGGGGAGCTGTTTTTT
CDR3aa: CASSVNRGERWTGELFF

v_gene: TRBV6-5
len: 14
j_gene: TRBJ1-1
abundance: few
d_gene: TRBD1
CDR3nt: TGTGCCAGCAGTTACTCGAGGACAGGGGGAGAAGCTTTCTTT
CDR3aa: CASSYSRTGGEAFF

v_gene: TRBV11-2
len: 12
j_gene: TRBJ2-5
abundance: -
d_gene: -
CDR3nt: TGTGCCACCCAGACTAGAGTAGAGACCCAGTACTTC
CDR3aa: CATQTRVETQYF

v_gene: TRBV7-2
len: 14
j_gene: TRBJ1-2
abundance: -
d_gene: -
CDR3nt: TGTGCCAGCAGCTTCTCCGGGGGACACTATGGCTACACCTTC
CDR3aa: CASSFSGGHYGYTF

v_gene: TRBV7-2
len: 15
j_gene: TRBJ1-2
abundance: -
d_gene: TRBD1
CDR3nt: TGTGCCAGCAGCTTATCCGGGACAGGGGGCCATGGCTACACCTTC
CDR3aa: CASSLSGTGGHGYTF

v_gene: TRBV11-2
len: 13
j_gene: TRBJ2-7
abundance: -
d_gene: -
CDR3nt: TGTGCCAGCAGCCCCACCACCAGGGTGAGACCGTACTTC
CDR3aa: CASSPTTRVRPYF

v_gene: TRBV18
len: 13
j_gene: TRBJ2-1
abundance: -
d_gene: TRBD2
CDR3nt: TGTGCCAGCTCTGGACTAGGGTCCAATGAGCAGTTCTTC
CDR3aa: CASSGLGSNEQFF

v_gene: TRBV7-8
len: 13
j_gene: TRBJ2-1
abundance: -
d_gene: TRBD1
CDR3nt: TGTGCCAGCAGGGACAGGGGCTACAATGAGCAGTTCTTC
CDR3aa: CASRDRGYNEQFF

v_gene: TRBV9
len: 12
j_gene: TRBJ1-2
abundance: -
d_gene: -
CDR3nt: TGTGCCAGCAGCCCAGATAACTATGGCTACACCTTC
CDR3aa: CASSPDNYGYTF

v_gene: TRBV7-2
len: 13
j_gene: TRBJ2-1
abundance: -
d_gene: TRBD1
CDR3nt: TGTGCCAGCAGCTCTCCGACAGGGACTGAGCAGTTCTTC
CDR3aa: CASSSPTGTEQFF

v_gene: TRBV7-9
len: 14
j_gene: TRBJ1-1
abundance: once
d_gene: TRBD1
CDR3nt: TGTGCCAGCAGCTACCGACAGGGAACGACTGAAGCTTTCTTT
CDR3aa: CASSYRQGTTEAFF

v_gene: TRBV19
len: 16
j_gene: TRBJ1-5
abundance: -
d_gene: TRBD1
CDR3nt: TGTGCCAGTAGTATGCTCGACAGGGGGCCCAATCAGCCCCAGCATTTT
CDR3aa: CASSMLDRGPNQPQHF

v_gene: TRBV6-6
len: 13
j_gene: TRBJ2-7
abundance: -
d_gene: -
CDR3nt: TGTGCCAGCAGTTACCCGGGGACCTACGAGCAGTACTTC
CDR3aa: CASSYPGTYEQYF

v_gene: TRBV3-1/TRBV3-2
len: 16
j_gene: TRBJ2-7
abundance: -
d_gene: TRBD2
CDR3nt: TGTGCCAGCAGCCAAGAACTAGCGGGAGAGGGCAGCGAGCAGTACTTC
CDR3aa: CASSQELAGEGSEQYF

v_gene: TRBV4-1
len: 15
j_gene: TRBJ2-5
abundance: -
d_gene: TRBD2
CDR3nt: TGCGCCAGCAGCCTTATAGCGGGAGGGTATGAGACCCAGTACTTC
CDR3aa: CASSLIAGGYETQYF

v_gene: TRBV18
len: 13
j_gene: TRBJ2-1
abundance: -
d_gene: -
CDR3nt: TGTGCCAGCTCACCAGGCAGGGCCCATGAGCAGTTCTTC
CDR3aa: CASSPGRAHEQFF

v_gene: TRBV15
len: 15
j_gene: TRBJ2-7
abundance: -
d_gene: TRBD2
CDR3nt: TGTGCCACCAGCGGAGGTCTAGCGGTAGCGTACGAGCAGTACTTC
CDR3aa: CATSGGLAVAYEQYF

v_gene: TRBV3-1/TRBV3-2
len: 17
j_gene: TRBJ2-3
abundance: -
d_gene: TRBD1
CDR3nt: TGTGCCAGCAGCCAAGAAGGACAGGGGTCGATGGGAGATACGCAGTATTTT
CDR3aa: CASSQEGQGSMGDTQYF

v_gene: TRBV5-1
len: 15
j_gene: TRBJ2-2
abundance: -
d_gene: -
CDR3nt: TGCGCCAGCAGCTTGGGGGACTTCAACGCCGGGGAGCTGTTTTTT
CDR3aa: CASSLGDFNAGELFF

v_gene: TRBV7-8
len: 17
j_gene: TRBJ1-3
abundance: -
d_gene: TRBD1
CDR3nt: TGTGCCAGCAGCTTAGGCGGACAGGGGATCTCTGGAAACACCATATATTTT
CDR3aa: CASSLGGQGISGNTIYF

v_gene: TRBV6-1
len: 15
j_gene: TRBJ2-3
abundance: -
d_gene: TRBD2
CDR3nt: TGTGCCAGCAGTGATAGGGCTAGCGGGACAGATACGCAGTATTTT
CDR3aa: CASSDRASGTDTQYF

v_gene: TRBV5-1
len: 14
j_gene: TRBJ2-5
abundance: -
d_gene: -
CDR3nt: TGCGCCAGCAGCTTGGATCAGAAAGAAGAGACCCAGTACTTC
CDR3aa: CASSLDQKEETQYF

v_gene: TRBV7-2
len: 17
j_gene: TRBJ2-3
abundance: -
d_gene: TRBD2
CDR3nt: TGTGCCAGCAGCACCGCCGCGAGCGGGGGGTGGAGAGGCACGCAGTATTTT
CDR3aa: CASSTAASGGWRGTQYF

v_gene: TRBV18
len: 15
j_gene: TRBJ1-6
abundance: -
d_gene: TRBD1
CDR3nt: TGTGCCAGCTCACCATCTGGACAGGGATTGACACCCCTCCACTTT
CDR3aa: CASSPSGQGLTPLHF

v_gene: TRBV6-5
len: 16
j_gene: TRBJ1-2
abundance: -
d_gene: TRBD1
CDR3nt: TGTGCCAGCAGTTCCCCCGGGACAGGGGGCCTCGGAGGCTACACCTTC
CDR3aa: CASSSPGTGGLGGYTF

v_gene: TRBV27
len: 16
j_gene: TRBJ2-2
abundance: -
d_gene: -
CDR3nt: TGTGCCAGCACCAGGGTGGGGTGGTTTAACACCGGGGAGCTGTTTTTT
CDR3aa: CASTRVGWFNTGELFF

v_gene: TRBV19
len: 18
j_gene: TRBJ2-2
abundance: -
d_gene: TRBD2
CDR3nt: TGTGCCAGTAGTTCGCTGGGACTAGCGGGCCAGAACACCGGGGAGCTGTTTTTT
CDR3aa: CASSSLGLAGQNTGELFF

v_gene: TRBV5-1
len: 19
j_gene: TRBJ2-5
abundance: -
d_gene: -
CDR3nt: TGCGCCAGCAGCTTGGAAGGGGCCCCGGGACTCCCGTACCAAGAGACCCAGTACTTC
CDR3aa: CASSLEGAPGLPYQETQYF

v_gene: TRBV27
len: 15
j_gene: TRBJ2-6
abundance: -
d_gene: TRBD1
CDR3nt: TGTGCCAGCAGGCTCCAGGGGGCTGGGGCCAACGTCCTGACTTTC
CDR3aa: CASRLQGAGANVLTF

v_gene: TRBV6-2/TRBV6-3
len: 17
j_gene: TRBJ2-2
abundance: -
d_gene: -
CDR3nt: TGTGCCAGCAGTTACTCAGGGCAGGGGTATATTACCGGGGAGCTGTTTTTT
CDR3aa: CASSYSGQGYITGELFF

v_gene: TRBV4-2
len: 13
j_gene: TRBJ1-2
abundance: -
d_gene: TRBD1
CDR3nt: TGTGCCAGCAGCCCGGACAGGGGCTATGGCTACACCTTC
CDR3aa: CASSPDRGYGYTF

v_gene: TRBV7-9
len: 13
j_gene: TRBJ2-7
abundance: -
d_gene: -
CDR3nt: TGTGCCAGCAGCTTATCCGGGTCGGGCGAGCAGTACTTC
CDR3aa: CASSLSGSGEQYF

v_gene: TRBV30
len: 11
j_gene: TRBJ1-2
abundance: -
d_gene: -
CDR3nt: TGTGCCTGGAGTGATGCGAGGGGCTACACCTTC
CDR3aa: CAWSDARGYTF

v_gene: TRBV19
len: 16
j_gene: TRBJ2-3
abundance: once
d_gene: -
CDR3nt: TGTGCCAGTAGTCCCCTCGGAGTGGCTAGCACAGATACGCAGTATTTT
CDR3aa: CASSPLGVASTDTQYF

v_gene: TRBV4-3
len: 14
j_gene: TRBJ2-7
abundance: -
d_gene: -
CDR3nt: TGCGCCAGCAGCCAAGATTCGGGGTCCTACGAGCAGTACTTC
CDR3aa: CASSQDSGSYEQYF

v_gene: TRBV19
len: 14
j_gene: TRBJ2-3
abundance: once
d_gene: -
CDR3nt: TGTGCCAGTACGTCCGGCAGGGCCACAGATACGCAGTATTTT
CDR3aa: CASTSGRATDTQYF

v_gene: TRBV29-1
len: 15
j_gene: TRBJ1-1
abundance: -
d_gene: TRBD1
CDR3nt: TGCAGCGTTGAAAGGGACAGGGGGGCGAACACTGAAGCTTTCTTT
CDR3aa: CSVERDRGANTEAFF